This TCR beta chain came from a study of cytomegalovirus exposure and HLA in healthy donors. Method: immunoSEQ multiplex PCR; TCRdb's copy keeps in-frame clones and lacks some. The sample carries around 260,000 clones, 80% to 95% recorded once. Germline loops: CDR1 SEHNR, CDR2 FQNEAQ (reference sequence). The CDR3 contains 15 residues. Trimming shortened V by 5 bases and J by 4 bases, and 18 bases separated the two germline ends. Material: PBMCs. The sequence came from a woman under 40 in good health and CMV-seronegative. The chain employs TRBV7-9 and TRBJ2-7; possibly TRBD1 or TRBD2 for D (5 bases each). This CDR3 is CASSQSGTQSYEQYF. The CDR3 nucleotides read TGTGCCAGCAGCCAATCCGGGACCCAATCTTACGAGCAGTACTTC.